Shown below are 22 T cell receptor beta chains from a single sample sequenced in a study of T cells in Graves' hyperthyroidism and ophthalmopathy. Amplification of TCR beta CDR3 regions was performed using RNA transcripts as template. A first-round RT-PCR of the TCR CDR3 used the HTBI primer set. TCRdb itself ran the multiplex PCR reads through MiXCR, one entry per CDR3 protein. The top ten hold roughly 9.6% of the sample, which has under 400,000 distinct CDR3 sequences, more than 11% seen once. Source material: blood. Receptors were obtained from a woman aged 60 to 75 with Graves' hyperthyroidism.

This clonotype was seen repeatedly, ten times or more. A junction end diverges from the germline sequence, so it may reflect a read error. CDR3 nucleotide sequence: TGTGCCAGCAGCTTGGCAGGGTTGAAAACTGAAGCTTTCTTT. This codes for CASSLAGLKTEAFF. V and J are TRBV5-6 and TRBJ1-1; tentative D call: TRBD1 (5 bases). CDR3 size: 14 residues. Germline-derived CDR1 and CDR2 are SGHDT and YYEEEE.

This clonotype was counted ten times or more. The genes are TRBV2 and TRBJ2-3, with 10 nucleotides matching TRBD1. Germline lookup yields CDR1 SNHLY and CDR2 FYNNEI. The CDR3 has 17 amino acids. After removal of 5 bases from V and 1 base from J, the junction contained 9 bases not matched to a gene. This CDR3 is CASSPTTGGGGTDTQYF. CDR3 in DNA: TGTGCCAGCAGTCCCACGACAGGGGGCGGGGGCACAGATACGCAGTATTTT. The full variable domain, with the rest looked up from reference TRBV2 and TRBJ2-3, is EPEVTQTPSHQVTQMGQEVILRCVPISNHLYFYWYRQILGQKVEFLVSFYNNEISEKSEIFDDQFSVERPDGSNFTLKIRSTKLEDSAMYFCASSPTTGGGGTDTQYFGPGTRLTVL.

The table lists this clonotype with many counts. The genes are TRBV11-3 and TRBJ2-1; the match to TRBD2 covers 9 bases. The length of the CDR3 is 14 residues. From germline, CDR1 is SGHNT and CDR2 YENEEA. V shed 5 bases, J shed 7 bases, and the junction held 6 bases outside the gene matches. The DNA for the CDR3 is TGTGCCAGCAGCCAGCTAGCGGGATCTAATGAGCAGTTCTTC. Protein sequence: CASSQLAGSNEQFF.

This clonotype was seen many times. V is TRBV12-3 or TRBV12-4 and J is TRBJ2-5, with D unresolved. V was trimmed by 6 bases and J by 7 bases, leaving 12 bases between them. The CDR3 contains 12 residues. CDR3 nucleotide sequence: TGTGCCAGCAGATCCCCCAATGGGACCCAGTACTTC. Its protein product is CASRSPNGTQYF.

Ten or more counts support this clonotype. The chain joins TRBV12-3 or TRBV12-4 to TRBJ2-3; tentatively, D is TRBD1 (5 bases). The CDR3 covers 14 residues. Trimming took 7 bases from V and 2 from J, leaving 13 bases between them. The DNA for the CDR3 is TGTGCCAGCATCCGGGCAGGGAACACAGATACGCAGTATTTT. It codes for CASIRAGNTDTQYF.

This clonotype has ten or more counts. The chain recombines TRBV11-2 with TRBJ2-2; TRBD2 agrees at 14 bases. The CDR3 has 18 residues. In germline, CDR1 is SGHAT, CDR2 FQNNGV. The V gene end was trimmed by 3 bases and the J gene end by 6 bases; junction bases not matched to a gene: 9. CDR3 in amino acids: CASSLKGLAGVWAGELFF. For the CDR3, the DNA is TGTGCCAGCAGCTTGAAGGGACTAGCGGGAGTCTGGGCCGGGGAGCTGTTTTTT.

V is TRBV14 and J is TRBJ1-5; the D gene is possibly TRBD1 (5 bases). The CDR3 runs 15 residues. The germline V gene has CDR1 SGHDN and CDR2 FVKESK. Deletions cut 4 bases from V and 6 bases from J, with 16 bases between. CDR3 DNA: TGTGCCAGCAGCCTGGGGGGTGACGGAGGTCAGCCCCAGCATTTT. This codes for CASSLGGDGGQPQHF.

This clonotype was counted ten times or more. The chain is built from TRBV20-1 and TRBJ2-5, with 8 positions matching TRBD2. The J segment lost 5 bases and the V segment lost 0 bases, leaving 2 bases of the junction unmatched. The CDR3 loop spans 13 amino acids. Germline V gives CDR1 DFQATT, CDR2 SNEGSKA (reference sequence). CDR3 sequence reads: CSARDPGGETQYF. The CDR3 DNA follows: TGCAGTGCTAGAGATCCGGGGGGGGAGACCCAGTACTTC.

This clonotype occurred a few times. The V gene is TRBV12-5, the J gene TRBJ2-5, with TRBD2 matching 9 bases. Per the germline V gene, CDR1 is LGHNT and CDR2 is FRNRAP. With 0 bases clipped from V and 5 bases from J, the junction kept 4 bases outside the gene matches. CDR3 length equals 15 residues. CDR3 protein: CASGLVVAGAETQYF. As DNA, the CDR3 is TGTGCTAGTGGTTTGGTAGTAGCGGGAGCGGAGACCCAGTACTTC.

Turning to this clonotype: Since a much larger clone is just one base distant, this may be a read error. V gene TRBV11-2 combines with J gene TRBJ2-1, with 16 bases identical to TRBD2. Germline-derived CDR1 and CDR2 are SGHAT and FQNNGV. This CDR3 has 19 residues. In nucleotides, the CDR3 is TGTGCCAGCAGCCCAGATGGGACTAGCGGGAGGGGCCTCTACGATGAGCAGTTCTTC. This translates into CASSPDGTSGRGLYDEQFF.

This clonotype has ten or more counts. The J gene is TRBJ2-7, the V gene TRBV30, with D unresolved. This CDR3 spans 11 amino acids. The V gene lost 1 base and the J gene lost 3 bases, with 4 bases spanning the gap. The germline gives CDR1 GTSNPN, CDR2 SVGIG (reference sequence). CDR3 loop: CAWSALYEQYF. In DNA, the CDR3 is TGTGCCTGGAGTGCCCTCTACGAGCAGTACTTC.

This clonotype was seen repeatedly, ten times or more. The V gene is TRBV12-3 or TRBV12-4, the J gene TRBJ1-3; 7 bases map to TRBD1. The CDR3 is 15 amino acids. J was trimmed by 0 bases and V by 4 bases; bases with no gene match: 3. The CDR3 DNA reads as TGTGCCAGCAGTTATTCAGGGGGCTCTGGAAACACCATATATTTT. Translation gives CASSYSGGSGNTIYF.

This clonotype was picked up many times. CDR3: CASGLFPRRIEAFF. The DNA for the CDR3 is TGTGCTAGTGGTTTGTTCCCGAGACGGATTGAAGCTTTCTTT. The V gene is TRBV12-5, the J gene TRBJ1-1; D remains unclear. CDR1 is LGHNT, CDR2 FRNRAP, per germline. The CDR3 is 14 amino acids. V was trimmed by 2 bases and J by 7 bases, leaving 14 bases between them.

Of note for this clonotype: Since a much larger clone is just one base distant, this may be a read error. This chain uses TRBV7-2 with TRBJ1-1; D possibly corresponds to TRBD1 (6 bases). This CDR3 has 14 residues. Germline-derived CDR1 and CDR2 are SGHTA and FQGNSA. V gave up 5 bases and J gave up 8 bases, with 18 bases separating them. The CDR3 is CASSPLPRQVEAFF. DNA of the CDR3: TGTGCCAGCAGCCCATTGCCGCGACAGGTGGAAGCTTTCTTT.

This rearrangement joins TRBV20-1 to TRBJ2-5, with 8 bases identical to TRBD1. V shed 1 base, J shed 2 bases, and the junction held 6 bases outside the gene matches. In germline, CDR1 is DFQATT, CDR2 SNEGSKA (reference sequence). CDR3 length: 15 residues. The CDR3 DNA follows: TGCAGTGCTAGAGGGGACAGGCGCTTTCAAGAGACCCAGTACTTC. Translating it yields CSARGDRRFQETQYF.

This clonotype was counted at least ten times. The chain carries TRBV30 and TRBJ1-5, with D uncertain. This CDR3 comprises 13 residues. V was trimmed by 0 bases and J by 7 bases, leaving 10 bases between them. Germline CDR1 and CDR2: GTSNPN and SVGIG (reference sequence). As DNA, the CDR3 is TGTGCCTGGAGTGTTGTAGTAGGGCAGCCCCAGCATTTT. Translating gives CAWSVVVGQPQHF.

Worth noting for this clonotype: A single base separates this from a much larger clone, so it may be a read error. The chain couples TRBV25-1 to TRBJ2-3, with TRBD2 matching 8 bases. CDR1 is MGHDK, CDR2 SYGVNS, per germline. Trimming cost V 0 bases and J 6 bases; bases outside gene matches: 17. CDR3 length: 19 residues. The CDR3 sequence: CASSEYWDGSGAPRDTQYF. In nucleotides, the CDR3 is TGTGCCAGCAGTGAATATTGGGATGGTAGCGGGGCCCCACGGGATACGCAGTATTTT.

The CDR3 region is CSSQGNNYGYTF. The CDR3 DNA sequence: TGCAGCAGCCAAGGGAATAACTATGGCTACACCTTC. The V gene is TRBV29-1, the J gene TRBJ1-2; D not certain. This CDR3 is built from 12 residues. Germline V gives CDR1 SQVTM, CDR2 ANQGSEA. V dropped 8 bases and J dropped 1 base, with 11 bases sitting between them.

CDR3 DNA: TGTGCCAGCACCCCCTCCGCATTTGGCAATCAGCCCCAGCATTTT. This gives the protein CASTPSAFGNQPQHF. V gene TRBV11-2 combines with J gene TRBJ1-5; D unclear. V dropped 7 bases and J dropped 2 bases, with 15 bases sitting between them. Per germline, CDR1 SGHAT and CDR2 FQNNGV. The CDR3 consists of 15 residues.

This clonotype was seen ten or more times. This chain uses TRBV27 with TRBJ1-1; weak D call: TRBD1 (5 bases). The CDR3 is made up of 13 amino acids. Germline loops: CDR1 MNHEY, CDR2 SMNVEV (reference sequence). The V and J ends lost 3 bases and 1 base respectively, with 6 bases between them. CDR3 protein: CASSFGQNTEAFF. The CDR3 coding sequence is TGTGCCAGCAGTTTTGGACAGAACACTGAAGCTTTCTTT.

In this sample, this clonotype turned up many times. The V call is TRBV27, the J call TRBJ1-1, with TRBD1 as a possible D gene (5 bases). In germline, CDR1 is MNHEY, CDR2 SMNVEV (reference sequence). Trimming cost V 6 bases and J 11 bases, with 19 bases left between them. The CDR3 contains 13 residues. Here the CDR3 DNA reads TGTGCCAGCAGCCCCGGGGCAACGGGAGTCGCTTTCTTT. Its translation: CASSPGATGVAFF.

The rearrangement links TRBV9 to TRBJ2-1, with 10 bases aligning to TRBD2. Germline V gene sequence: CDR1 SGDLS, CDR2 YYNGEE. This CDR3 has 16 amino acids. The ends lost 3 bases at V and 6 bases at J; junction bases unmatched: 9. CDR3 DNA: TGTGCCAGCAGCGACGGACTAGCGGAACCTTTCAATGAGCAGTTCTTC. This sequence encodes CASSDGLAEPFNEQFF.